Here is one TCR beta chain with its context. What it binds is not known. V was shortened by 2 bases and J by 2 bases, with 9 bases between the two germline ends. Germline CDR1 KGHSH, CDR2 LQKENI. This CDR3 has 15 residues. This specimen belongs to a study of blood T cells in healthy people across ages. Notes on the study in general: Per million T cells, TCR beta diversity dropped roughly linearly as age increased.

Primers used in a second PCR of roughly 6 to 12 cycles were a sample-barcoded 5' primer and a J-beta primer mix. TCRdb used MiXCR to reprocess the 5' RACE reads, holding one entry per CDR3 protein. The sample gives about 560,000 distinct CDR3 sequences, roughly a quarter of which show up once; approximately 3.5% is in the top ten. These same data were also listed under a study on T cells of mothers and their children.

The material sequenced was blood. The TCR originated in a boy aged 2 to 10 in good health. The gene calls are TRBV18 and TRBJ2-2, with D possibly matching TRBD2 (5 bases). The CDR3 loop reads CASSPMGENTGELFF. The CDR3 region has the DNA TGTGCCAGCTCACCAATGGGAGAAAACACCGGGGAGCTGTTTTTT. The full variable domain, rest sourced from reference TRBV18 and TRBJ2-2, is NAGVMQNPRHLVRRRGQEARLRCSPMKGHSHVYWYRQLPEEGLKFMVYLQKENIIDESGMPKERFSAEFPKEGPSILRIQQVVRGDSAAYFCASSPMGENTGELFFGEGSRLTVL.